The clone carrying this T cell receptor (beta chain) has more than one count but fewer than ten. This entry comes from a study of blood T cell repertoires in COVID-19. Study context: Nucleic acid was either cDNA or gDNA, and it came from T cells, B-cell-depleted T cells, or PBMCs.

Profiled with immunoSEQ multiplex PCR; TCRdb holds only in-frame clones, not every one. The profile shows about 230,000 clones, roughly 85% of them singletons. V was clipped by 5 bases and J by 2 bases; unmatched bases: 5. Per the germline V gene, CDR1 is PRHDT and CDR2 is FYEKMQ (reference sequence). This CDR3 is built from 15 residues. The receptor's source is a woman aged 70-85 years with active or convalescent COVID-19. Input material: peripheral blood. This sequence joins TRBV13 and TRBJ2-7; 11 bases line up with TRBD2. The CDR3 DNA reads as TGTGCCAGCAGCGTAATACTAGCGGGAGCCTACGAGCAGTACTTC. The encoded protein is CASSVILAGAYEQYF. Full variable domain (outside the CDR3, taken from reference TRBV13 and TRBJ2-7): AAGVIQSPRHLIKEKRETATLKCYPIPRHDTVYWYQQGPGQDPQFLISFYEKMQSDKGSIPDRFSAQQFSDYHSELNMSSLELGDSALYFCASSVILAGAYEQYFGPGTRLTVT.